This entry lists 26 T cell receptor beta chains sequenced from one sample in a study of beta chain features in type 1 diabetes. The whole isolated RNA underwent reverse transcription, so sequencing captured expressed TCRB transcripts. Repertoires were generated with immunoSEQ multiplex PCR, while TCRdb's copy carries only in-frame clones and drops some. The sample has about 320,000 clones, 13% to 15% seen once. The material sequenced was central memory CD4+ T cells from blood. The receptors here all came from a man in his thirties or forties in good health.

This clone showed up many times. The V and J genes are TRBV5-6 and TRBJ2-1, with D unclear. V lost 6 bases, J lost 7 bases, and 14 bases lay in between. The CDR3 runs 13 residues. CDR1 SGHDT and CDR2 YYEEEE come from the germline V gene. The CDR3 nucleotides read TGTGCCAGCACCCTGGACCGGGTAAATGAGCAGTTCTTC. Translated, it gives CASTLDRVNEQFF.

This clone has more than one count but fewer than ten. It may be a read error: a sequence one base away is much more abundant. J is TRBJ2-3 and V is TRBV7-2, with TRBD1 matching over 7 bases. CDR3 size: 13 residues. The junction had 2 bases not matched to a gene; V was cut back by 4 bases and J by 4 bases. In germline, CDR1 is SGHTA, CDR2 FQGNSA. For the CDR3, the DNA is TGTGCCAGCAGCTCGACAGGGCCAGATACGCAGTATTTT. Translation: CASSSTGPDTQYF.

CDR3 residues: CASSAIYEQYF. The CDR3 DNA reads as TGTGCCAGCAGCGCGATCTACGAGCAGTACTTC. The J gene is TRBJ2-7, the V gene TRBV6-6; D uncertain. This CDR3 is built from 11 residues. In germline, CDR1 is MNHNY, CDR2 SVGAGI (reference sequence). Trimming removed 6 bases at V and 3 bases at J, with 6 bases between.

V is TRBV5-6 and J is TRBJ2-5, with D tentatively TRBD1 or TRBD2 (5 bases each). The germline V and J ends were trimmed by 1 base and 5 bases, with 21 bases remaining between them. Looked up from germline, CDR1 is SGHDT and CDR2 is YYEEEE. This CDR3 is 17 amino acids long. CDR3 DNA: TGTGCCAGCAGCTTGCTTCTTAGGGGAGCAGATGCGGAGACCCAGTACTTC. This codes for CASSLLLRGADAETQYF.

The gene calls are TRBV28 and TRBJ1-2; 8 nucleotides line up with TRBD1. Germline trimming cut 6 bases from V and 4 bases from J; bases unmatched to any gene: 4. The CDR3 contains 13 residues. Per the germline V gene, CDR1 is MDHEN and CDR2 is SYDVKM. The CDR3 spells CASRVGQGYGYTF. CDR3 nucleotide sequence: TGTGCCAGCAGGGTTGGACAGGGCTATGGCTACACCTTC.

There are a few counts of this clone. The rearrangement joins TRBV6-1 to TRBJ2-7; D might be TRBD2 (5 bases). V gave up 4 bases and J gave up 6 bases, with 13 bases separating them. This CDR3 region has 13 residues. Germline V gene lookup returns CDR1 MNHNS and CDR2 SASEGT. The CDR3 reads CASSGDGVGEQYF. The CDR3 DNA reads TGTGCCAGCAGTGGAGACGGGGTTGGCGAGCAGTACTTC.

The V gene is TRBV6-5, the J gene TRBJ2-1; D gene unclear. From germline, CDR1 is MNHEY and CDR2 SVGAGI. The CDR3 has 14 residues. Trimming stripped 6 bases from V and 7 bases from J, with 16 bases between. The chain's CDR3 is CASSRRAGTNEQFF. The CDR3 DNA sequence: TGTGCCAGCAGCCGACGCGCAGGAACAAATGAGCAGTTCTTC.

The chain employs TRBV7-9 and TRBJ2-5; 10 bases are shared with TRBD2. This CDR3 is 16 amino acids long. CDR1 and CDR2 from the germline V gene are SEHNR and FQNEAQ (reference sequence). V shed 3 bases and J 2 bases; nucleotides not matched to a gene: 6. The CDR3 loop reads CASSLRTSGLQETQYF. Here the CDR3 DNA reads TGTGCCAGCAGCTTGCGGACTAGCGGTTTACAAGAGACCCAGTACTTC. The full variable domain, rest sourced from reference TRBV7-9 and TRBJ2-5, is DTGVSQNPRHKITKRGQNVTFRCDPISEHNRLYWYRQTLGQGPEFLTYFQNEAQLEKSRLLSDRFSAERPKGSFSTLEIQRTEQGDSAMYLCASSLRTSGLQETQYFGPGTRLLVL.

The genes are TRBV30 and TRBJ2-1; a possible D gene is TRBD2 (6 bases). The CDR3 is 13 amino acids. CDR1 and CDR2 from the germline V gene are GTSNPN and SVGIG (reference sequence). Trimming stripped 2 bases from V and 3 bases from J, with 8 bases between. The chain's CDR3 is CAWSPGLYNEQFF. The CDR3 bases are TGTGCCTGGAGTCCGGGACTCTACAATGAGCAGTTCTTC.

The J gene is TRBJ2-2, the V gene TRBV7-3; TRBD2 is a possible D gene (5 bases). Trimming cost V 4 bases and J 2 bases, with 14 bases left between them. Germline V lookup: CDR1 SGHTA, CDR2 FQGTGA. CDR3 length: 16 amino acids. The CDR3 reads CASSSFSSRNTGELFF. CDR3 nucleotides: TGTGCCAGCAGCTCATTCTCTAGCAGAAACACCGGGGAGCTGTTTTTT.

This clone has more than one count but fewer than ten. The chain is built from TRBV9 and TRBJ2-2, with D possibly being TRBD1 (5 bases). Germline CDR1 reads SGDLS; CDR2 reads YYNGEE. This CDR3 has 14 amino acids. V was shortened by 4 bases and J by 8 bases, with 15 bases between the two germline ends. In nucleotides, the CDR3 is TGTGCCAGCAGCTTACAAAGGGGTCATGGGGAGCTGTTTTTT. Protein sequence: CASSLQRGHGELFF.

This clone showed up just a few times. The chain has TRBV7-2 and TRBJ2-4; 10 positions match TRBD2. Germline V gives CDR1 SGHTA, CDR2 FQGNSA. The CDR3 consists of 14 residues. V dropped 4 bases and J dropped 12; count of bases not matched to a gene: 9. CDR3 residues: CASSSASGGASQYF. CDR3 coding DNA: TGTGCCAGCAGCTCGGCGAGCGGGGGGGCCAGTCAGTACTTC.

The DNA of the CDR3 is TGTGCCTGGACCCTGGGAGGGGGACGAGGCACAGATACGCAGTATTTT. This translates into CAWTLGGGRGTDTQYF. The J gene is TRBJ2-3, the V gene TRBV30; a possible D gene is TRBD2 (7 bases). Trimming stripped 4 bases from V and 1 base from J, with 18 bases between. Germline-derived CDR1 and CDR2 are GTSNPN and SVGIG (reference sequence). This CDR3 has 16 amino acids. Filled out from reference TRBV30 and TRBJ2-3, the complete variable domain reads SQTIHQWPATLVQPVGSPLSLECTVEGTSNPNLYWYRQAAGRGLQLLFYSVGIGQISSEVPQNLSASRPQDRQFILSSKKLLLSDSGFYLCAWTLGGGRGTDTQYFGPGTRLTVL.

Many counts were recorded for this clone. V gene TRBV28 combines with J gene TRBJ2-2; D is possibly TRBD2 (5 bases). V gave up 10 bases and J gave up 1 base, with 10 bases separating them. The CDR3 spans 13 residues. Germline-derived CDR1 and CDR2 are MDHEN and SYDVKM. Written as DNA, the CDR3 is TGTGCCATTTGCGGGCGGAACACCGGGGAGCTGTTTTTT. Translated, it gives CAICGRNTGELFF.

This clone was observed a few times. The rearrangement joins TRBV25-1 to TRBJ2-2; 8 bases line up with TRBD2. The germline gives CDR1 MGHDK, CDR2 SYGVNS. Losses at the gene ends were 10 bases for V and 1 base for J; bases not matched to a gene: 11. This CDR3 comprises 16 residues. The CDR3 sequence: CATETRGERNTGELFF. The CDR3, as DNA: TGTGCCACCGAAACGCGGGGGGAGCGGAACACCGGGGAGCTGTTTTTT.

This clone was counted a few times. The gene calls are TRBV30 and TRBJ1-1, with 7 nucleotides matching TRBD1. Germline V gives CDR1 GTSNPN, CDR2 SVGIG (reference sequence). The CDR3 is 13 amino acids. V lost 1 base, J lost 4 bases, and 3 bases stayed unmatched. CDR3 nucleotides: TGTGCCTGGAGTGAAACAGGGGCCACTGAAGCTTTCTTT. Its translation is CAWSETGATEAFF.

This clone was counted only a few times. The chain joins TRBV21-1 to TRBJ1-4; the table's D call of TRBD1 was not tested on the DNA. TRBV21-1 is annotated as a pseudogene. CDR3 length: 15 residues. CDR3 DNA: TGTGCCAGCAACCCTGGACCCCGACAGAATGAAAAACTGTTTTTT. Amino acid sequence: CASNPGPRQNEKLFF.

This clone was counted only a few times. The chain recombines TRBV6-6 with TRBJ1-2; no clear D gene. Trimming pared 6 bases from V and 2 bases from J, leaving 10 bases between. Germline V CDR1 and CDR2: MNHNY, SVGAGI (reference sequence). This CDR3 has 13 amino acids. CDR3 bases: TGTGCCAGCAGACCCGACCTCAACTATGGCTACACCTTC. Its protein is CASRPDLNYGYTF.

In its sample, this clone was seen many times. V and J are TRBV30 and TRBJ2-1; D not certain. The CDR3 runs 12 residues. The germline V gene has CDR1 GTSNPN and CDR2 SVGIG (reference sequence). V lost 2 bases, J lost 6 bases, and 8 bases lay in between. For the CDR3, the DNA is TGTGCCTGGAGTCTTCCGGGCAATGAGCAGTTCTTC. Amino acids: CAWSLPGNEQFF.

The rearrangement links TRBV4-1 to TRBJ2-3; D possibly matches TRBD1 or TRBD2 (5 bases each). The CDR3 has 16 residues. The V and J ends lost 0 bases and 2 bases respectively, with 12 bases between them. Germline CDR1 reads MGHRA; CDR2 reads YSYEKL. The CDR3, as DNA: TGCGCCAGCAGCCAAGAGGGACCGCCTCTCACAGATACGCAGTATTTT. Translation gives CASSQEGPPLTDTQYF.

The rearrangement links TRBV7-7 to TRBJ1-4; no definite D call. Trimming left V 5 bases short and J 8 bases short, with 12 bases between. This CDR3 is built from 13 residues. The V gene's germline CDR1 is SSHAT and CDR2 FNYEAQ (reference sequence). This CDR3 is CASSLTEREKLFF. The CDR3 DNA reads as TGTGCCAGCAGCCTAACAGAGAGGGAAAAACTGTTTTTT.

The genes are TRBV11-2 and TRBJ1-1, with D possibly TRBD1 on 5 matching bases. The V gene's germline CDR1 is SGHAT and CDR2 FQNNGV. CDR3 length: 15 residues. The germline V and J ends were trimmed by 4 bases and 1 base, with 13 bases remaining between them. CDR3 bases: TGTGCCAGCAGCTCAACAGGATCCCCGAACACTGAAGCTTTCTTT. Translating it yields CASSSTGSPNTEAFF.

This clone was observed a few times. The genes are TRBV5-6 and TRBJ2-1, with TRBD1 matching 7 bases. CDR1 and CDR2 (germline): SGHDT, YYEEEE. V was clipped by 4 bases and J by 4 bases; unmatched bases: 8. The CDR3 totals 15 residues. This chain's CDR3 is CASSQQGDSYNEQFF. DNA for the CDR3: TGTGCCAGCAGCCAGCAGGGGGATAGTTACAATGAGCAGTTCTTC.

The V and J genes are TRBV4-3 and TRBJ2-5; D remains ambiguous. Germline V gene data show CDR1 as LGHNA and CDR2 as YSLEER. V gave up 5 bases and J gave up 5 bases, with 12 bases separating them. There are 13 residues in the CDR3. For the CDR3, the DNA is TGCGCCAGCAGCGCGAATGTAGGGGAGACCCAGTACTTC. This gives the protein CASSANVGETQYF.

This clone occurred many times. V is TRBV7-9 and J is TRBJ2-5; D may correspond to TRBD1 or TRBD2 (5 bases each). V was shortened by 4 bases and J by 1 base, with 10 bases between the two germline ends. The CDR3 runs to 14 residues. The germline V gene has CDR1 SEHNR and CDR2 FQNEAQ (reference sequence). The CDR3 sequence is CASSWDGPQETQYF. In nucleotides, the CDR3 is TGTGCCAGCAGCTGGGACGGTCCCCAAGAGACCCAGTACTTC.

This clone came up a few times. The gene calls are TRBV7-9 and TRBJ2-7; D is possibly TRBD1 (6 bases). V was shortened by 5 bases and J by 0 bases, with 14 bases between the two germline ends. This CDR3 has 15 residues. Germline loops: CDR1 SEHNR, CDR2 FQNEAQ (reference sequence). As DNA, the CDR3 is TGTGCCAGCAGCGGACAAGGGACACTCTCCTACGAGCAGTACTTC. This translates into CASSGQGTLSYEQYF.